The following is a T cell receptor (beta chain) sequence with its context. This sample is drawn from a study of blood T cell repertoires in COVID-19. CDR3 length equals 16 residues. Germline-derived CDR1 and CDR2 are ENHRY and SYGVKD. Deletions cut 0 bases from V and 0 bases from J, with 12 bases between. Per the original methods: Scientists estimated how many nucleated cells there were by amplifying reference gene primers. Clones were read by immunoSEQ multiplex PCR, and TCRdb kept only the in-frame ones, dropping some. D and trimming come from the DNA, and the V and J calls and clone size come from that table. The table has some 180,000 clones, under 90% seen once; the top ten hold about 6.7%.

This TCR was recovered from a man aged 35 to 55 with acute or convalescent COVID-19. The chain employs TRBV10-3 and TRBJ2-7; a weak D match, TRBD2 (6 bases). Input material: peripheral blood. CDR3 bases: TGTGCCATCAGTGAGTCGGAGGGTCGGAACTCCTACGAGCAGTACTTC. Residues: CAISESEGRNSYEQYF.